This T cell receptor beta chain was documented in a study of Ad26.COV2.S vaccination and SARS-CoV-2 variants. Stated treatment: 15 to 20 received Ad26.COV2.S at low or high dose, single or two shots; about 5 received placebo; per-sample allocation not given. It was on day 63 after the first vaccine or placebo injection that samples were taken. Trimming left V 2 bases short and J 3 bases short, with 20 bases between. This CDR3 comprises 17 residues. CDR1 SEHNR and CDR2 FQNEAQ come from the germline V gene (reference sequence). Assay: immunoSEQ multiplex PCR; the TCRdb copy retains only in-frame clones and omits some. This table holds around 450,000 clones, over 75% found once.

Sequences were derived from peripheral blood, sampled in a trial of Ad26.COV2.S vaccine versus placebo. This receptor was taken from a person aged 18-65 years who received the Ad26.COV2.S COVID-19 vaccine or a placebo. The gene calls are TRBV7-9 and TRBJ2-7, with D perhaps being TRBD1 or TRBD2 (5 bases each). CDR3 nucleotides: TGTGCCAGCAGCTTAATCGTCGAGGGACCCAGGAGCTACGAGCAGTACTTC. Protein: CASSLIVEGPRSYEQYF.